Shown below are 28 T cell receptor beta chains from a single sample sequenced in a study of early T cells in non-severe SARS-CoV-2 infection. TCRdb re-derived calls from the 5' RACE reads in MiXCR, one entry per CDR3 protein. The table records about 94,000 distinct CDR3 sequences, 13% of them present only once. Sequenced sample: whole blood. These receptors all stem from an adult who was a healthcare worker with PCR-confirmed SARS-CoV-2 infection or an uninfected control (not recorded which).

This clonotype has ten or more counts. V and J are TRBV10-3 and TRBJ1-5, with TRBD1 matching 7 bases. V gave up 4 bases and J gave up 1 base; unmatched junction bases: 4. The CDR3 loop spans 15 amino acids. Germline V gene lookup returns CDR1 ENHRY and CDR2 SYGVKD. CDR3 sequence (DNA): TGTGCCATCAGTGGTCCAGGGGGAAGCAATCAGCCCCAGCATTTT. Translating it yields CAISGPGGSNQPQHF.

V and J are TRBV3-1 and TRBJ2-5, with D possibly TRBD1 on 7 matching bases. The CDR3 runs to 14 residues. V lost 6 bases to trimming and J lost 4 bases, with 15 bases between them. CDR1 and CDR2 (germline): LGHDT, YNNKEL (reference sequence). In DNA, the CDR3 is TGTGCCAGCAGTCTTCAGGGGGGAGGAGAGACCCAGTACTTC. Protein sequence: CASSLQGGGETQYF.

This clonotype has only a few counts. The chain couples TRBV4-1 to TRBJ2-5, with TRBD2 matching over 8 bases. The V gene end was trimmed by 4 bases and the J gene end by 5 bases; junction bases not matched to a gene: 9. CDR1 is MGHRA, CDR2 YSYEKL, per germline. This CDR3 has 15 amino acids. The CDR3 nucleotides read TGCGCCAGCAGCCCCAATCGGGGGGGCCGGGAGACCCAGTACTTC. Its translation is CASSPNRGGRETQYF.

This clonotype showed up many times. The chain carries TRBV4-1 and TRBJ1-1, with D possibly TRBD1 on 6 matching bases. The CDR3 extends over 15 amino acids. Germline V gives CDR1 MGHRA, CDR2 YSYEKL. Trimming left V 1 base short and J 4 bases short, with 13 bases between. The CDR3 sequence is CASSQATGRGTEAFF. CDR3 nucleotides: TGCGCCAGCAGCCAAGCCACAGGGAGGGGCACTGAAGCTTTCTTT.

This clonotype occurred many times. This chain joins TRBV7-9 and TRBJ1-2; 7 nucleotides match TRBD1. V lost 3 bases to trimming and J lost 2 bases; unmatched junction nucleotides: 9. The CDR3 runs 16 residues. Germline values: CDR1 SEHNR, CDR2 FQNEAQ (reference sequence). The CDR3 loop reads CASSFPPGTANYGYTF. As DNA, the CDR3 is TGTGCCAGCAGCTTCCCTCCCGGGACAGCGAACTATGGCTACACCTTC.

This clonotype has only a few counts. V usage is TRBV7-2 and J usage is TRBJ2-2; TRBD2 aligns across 7 bases. The CDR3 sequence is 15 residues long. J gave up 2 bases and V 5 bases, and 5 bases lay outside the gene matches. From germline, CDR1 is SGHTA and CDR2 FQGNSA. The CDR3, as DNA: TGTGCCAGCAGCGCCAGCGGGGTCAACACCGGGGAGCTGTTTTTT. This sequence encodes CASSASGVNTGELFF.

The genes are TRBV28 and TRBJ1-1; no clear D. The CDR3 contains 12 residues. V was cut by 6 bases and J by 8 bases, with 13 bases left in between. The germline V gene has CDR1 MDHEN and CDR2 SYDVKM. The CDR3 coding sequence is TGTGCCAGCAGATCCAGGACCAGGGAAGCTTTCTTT. This gives the protein CASRSRTREAFF.

The V call is TRBV5-5, the J call TRBJ2-7; 10 nucleotides match TRBD1. Germline V gene data show CDR1 as SGHKS and CDR2 as YYEKEE (reference sequence). The CDR3 covers 15 residues. The J segment lost 3 bases and the V segment lost 4 bases, leaving 7 bases of the junction unmatched. The CDR3 sequence: CASSVRTGGIYEQYF. The CDR3 region has the DNA TGTGCCAGCAGCGTGCGGACAGGGGGTATCTACGAGCAGTACTTC.

The V gene is TRBV7-6, the J gene TRBJ2-1; no reliable D call. V was shortened by 4 bases and J by 5 bases, with 6 bases between the two germline ends. This CDR3 contains 12 residues. Germline loops: CDR1 SGHVS, CDR2 FNYEAQ. The CDR3: CASSSIHNEQFF. The DNA for the CDR3 is TGTGCCAGCAGCTCGATCCACAATGAGCAGTTCTTC.

This clonotype was seen only a few times. The chain combines TRBV7-9 with TRBJ1-2; unclear D gene. The CDR3 spans 14 residues. The germline gives CDR1 SEHNR, CDR2 FQNEAQ (reference sequence). V shed 4 bases and J shed 6 bases, with 15 bases lying between them. CDR3 nucleotides: TGTGCCAGCAGCTCTGCGGAAAGGTCCCATGGCTACACCTTC. It codes for CASSSAERSHGYTF.

In this sample, this clonotype turned up many times. The V gene is TRBV11-2, the J gene TRBJ2-1, with D possibly TRBD2 on 6 matching bases. Trimming removed 11 bases at V and 2 bases at J, with 13 bases between. This CDR3 spans 13 amino acids. CDR1 is SGHAT and CDR2 is FQNNGV in the germline V gene. This chain's CDR3 is CAGSEGTYNEQFF. DNA for the CDR3: TGTGCCGGTTCGGAGGGTACCTACAATGAGCAGTTCTTC.

This clonotype has just one count. The rearrangement links TRBV15 to TRBJ1-2, with 8 positions matching TRBD1. Germline loops: CDR1 LNHNV, CDR2 YYDKDF (reference sequence). This CDR3 comprises 15 residues. The trim removed 0 bases at V and 6 bases at J, leaving 6 bases unmatched. The CDR3 loop is CATSRDPQGADGYTF. The CDR3 nucleotides read TGTGCCACCAGCAGAGATCCTCAGGGGGCTGATGGCTACACCTTC.

V is TRBV6-5 and J is TRBJ1-2, with 7 nucleotides matching TRBD1. The CDR3 loop spans 13 amino acids. Looked up from germline, CDR1 is MNHEY and CDR2 is SVGAGI. Trimming cost V 6 bases and J 6 bases; bases outside gene matches: 7. The CDR3 loop reads CASSPKQGNGYTF. CDR3 bases: TGTGCCAGCAGCCCGAAACAGGGGAATGGCTACACCTTC.

The table lists this clonotype with a few counts. The chain has TRBV6-1 and TRBJ2-1; D call uncertain. V was clipped by 6 bases and J by 6 bases, with 9 bases between them. The CDR3 is 12 residues long. CDR1 and CDR2 from the germline V gene are MNHNS and SASEGT. The CDR3: CASSHPGNEQFF. The CDR3, as DNA: TGTGCCAGCAGCCACCCGGGCAATGAGCAGTTCTTC.

This clonotype was seen only a few times. This chain connects TRBV29-1 to TRBJ2-1; D is tentatively TRBD1 or TRBD2 (5 bases each). With 7 bases removed from V and 0 bases from J, the gap between germline ends came to 7 bases. Looked up from germline, CDR1 is SQVTM and CDR2 is ANQGSEA. The CDR3 extends over 12 amino acids. The CDR3 protein is CSGGNSYNEQFF. DNA for the CDR3: TGCAGCGGGGGGAACTCCTACAATGAGCAGTTCTTC.

V is TRBV20-1 and J is TRBJ2-1; TRBD2 is a possible D gene (6 bases). Per germline, CDR1 DFQATT and CDR2 SNEGSKA (reference sequence). With 5 bases removed from V and 4 bases from J, the gap between germline ends came to 18 bases. CDR3 length: 15 residues. As DNA, the CDR3 is TGCAGTGCTGCCTTACGGGAGCTCTTATACAATGAGCAGTTCTTC. It translates to CSAALRELLYNEQFF.

This chain links TRBV9 with TRBJ1-4; D possibly corresponds to TRBD1 (5 bases). The germline V gene has CDR1 SGDLS and CDR2 YYNGEE. The V end was cut by 0 bases, the J end by 7 bases, with 13 bases between. The CDR3 consists of 15 residues. CDR3 sequence reads: CASSVGRDGGEKLFF. The CDR3 coding sequence is TGTGCCAGCAGCGTAGGCAGGGACGGAGGTGAAAAACTGTTTTTT.

This clonotype occurred once. This may be a read error: a much more frequent sequence differs by one nucleotide. The chain couples TRBV15 to TRBJ2-3, with TRBD2 matching 13 bases. From germline, CDR1 is LNHNV and CDR2 YYDKDF (reference sequence). The CDR3 sequence is 15 residues long. V lost 0 bases and J lost 14; bases outside the gene matches: 8. CDR3 amino acids: CATSREITSGGDWYF. The CDR3 nucleotides are TGTGCCACCAGCAGAGAGATAACTAGCGGGGGGGACTGGTATTTT.

This clonotype was seen more than once but under ten times. This chain links TRBV5-6 with TRBJ1-1, with D unclear. V was shortened by 4 bases and J by 7 bases, with 11 bases between the two germline ends. Germline assignment: CDR1 SGHDT and CDR2 YYEEEE. The CDR3 covers 12 residues. The CDR3 DNA reads TGTGCCAGCAGCAGAACAGAATATGAAGCTTTCTTT. Its protein is CASSRTEYEAFF. Combining the CDR3 with reference TRBV5-6 and TRBJ1-1 gives the whole variable domain DAGVTQSPTHLIKTRGQQVTLRCSPKSGHDTVSWYQQALGQGPQFIFQYYEEEERQRGNFPDRFSGHQFPNYSSELNVNALLLGDSALYLCASSRTEYEAFFGQGTRLTVV.

V usage is TRBV20-1 and J usage is TRBJ2-4; a possible D gene is TRBD2 (6 bases). Germline values: CDR1 DFQATT, CDR2 SNEGSKA (reference sequence). The CDR3 has 13 amino acids. Trimming took off 6 bases at V and 3 bases at J, with 12 bases between the two ends. CDR3 DNA: TGCAGTGCAAGGGAGGTGGACAAAAACATTCAGTACTTC. Translated, it gives CSAREVDKNIQYF.

This clonotype was detected many times. The chain links TRBV7-3 to TRBJ1-1; possibly TRBD1 for D (5 bases). Germline values: CDR1 SGHTA, CDR2 FQGTGA. This CDR3 comprises 13 residues. The ends were cut back, 4 bases at V and 3 bases at J, with 9 bases in the middle. The CDR3: CASSSQGHTEAFF. In DNA form, the CDR3 reads TGTGCCAGCAGCTCCCAGGGTCACACTGAAGCTTTCTTT.

This clonotype was counted only a few times. In DNA, the CDR3 is TGTGCCAGCTCACTGACAGGGGGCTACGAGCAGTACTTC. Amino acid sequence: CASSLTGGYEQYF. The chain couples TRBV18 to TRBJ2-7; 9 bases are shared with TRBD1. With V trimmed by 4 bases and J by 3 bases, 1 base remained unmatched. CDR1 KGHSH and CDR2 LQKENI come from the germline V gene. The CDR3 loop spans 13 amino acids.

This clonotype turned up a few times. The V call is TRBV7-6, the J call TRBJ1-2; 8 bases map to TRBD1. V shed 4 bases and J 7 bases; nucleotides not matched to a gene: 5. In germline, CDR1 is SGHVS, CDR2 FNYEAQ. The CDR3 spans 13 residues. CDR3 bases: TGTGCCAGCAGCTCGCTAACAGGGGGTGGCTACACCTTC. As protein: CASSSLTGGGYTF.

There are a few counts of this clonotype. This sequence joins TRBV7-6 and TRBJ2-7, with D possibly TRBD2 on 6 matching bases. From germline, CDR1 is SGHVS and CDR2 FNYEAQ. The CDR3 has 12 amino acids. The germline V and J ends were trimmed by 0 bases and 7 bases, with 7 bases remaining between them. For the CDR3, the DNA is TGTGCCAGCAGCTTAGCGGGGGGTGAGCAGTACTTC. It is translated as CASSLAGGEQYF.

The chain links TRBV12-3 or TRBV12-4 to TRBJ1-6; D gene unclear. The CDR3 is made up of 16 amino acids. The V end lost 2 bases, the J end lost 3 bases, and 11 bases lay between the germline ends. DNA for the CDR3: TGTGCCAGCAGTTTAAGTCTTTTGGACTATAATTCACCCCTCCACTTT. Translation: CASSLSLLDYNSPLHF.

This clonotype was counted at least ten times. The CDR3 reads CASSSIPSLDMNTEAFF. The CDR3 DNA sequence: TGTGCCAGCAGCTCTATTCCCAGTCTAGACATGAACACTGAAGCTTTCTTT. The genes are TRBV11-2 and TRBJ1-1; D is undetermined. V lost 4 bases to trimming and J lost 0 bases, with 18 bases between them. Germline V gene lookup returns CDR1 SGHAT and CDR2 FQNNGV. The CDR3 runs 17 residues.

V gene TRBV7-2 combines with J gene TRBJ2-7; D gene unclear. The CDR3 is 12 amino acids. V was pared by 5 bases and J by 3 bases, with 8 bases between. The germline V gene has CDR1 SGHTA and CDR2 FQGNSA. The CDR3 nucleotides read TGTGCCAGCAGCGTAAATAACTACGAGCAGTACTTC. This codes for CASSVNNYEQYF.

The table lists this clonotype with many counts. The rearrangement uses TRBV4-1 and TRBJ2-7, with a weak D call TRBD1 (5 bases). V lost 0 bases and J lost 1, with 16 bases in between. Germline values: CDR1 MGHRA, CDR2 YSYEKL. CDR3 length: 17 residues. The CDR3 sequence is CASSQDRVTALSYEQYF. CDR3 bases: TGCGCCAGCAGCCAAGATCGAGTGACAGCCCTATCCTACGAGCAGTACTTC.